This TCR beta chain stems from a study of OX40 agonist ivuxolimab in advanced cancers. CDR1 is MRHNA, CDR2 SNTAGT, per germline. The CDR3 spans 16 residues. V shed 4 bases, J shed 2 bases, and the junction held 4 bases outside the gene matches. The assay was immunoSEQ multiplex PCR, and TCRdb's table has in-frame clones only and misses some. This table has under 200,000 clones, roughly 92% appearing once. This sequence originates from an adult with an advanced solid tumor such as melanoma, head and neck, liver or kidney cancer. The chain uses TRBV6-4 and TRBJ2-1; 11 positions agree with TRBD2. The sequenced sample was CD4+ or CD8+ T cells sorted from blood, obtained in a trial of the OX40 agonist ivuxolimab. CDR3 sequence (DNA): TGTGCCAGCAGTGCCGCGACTAGCGGGGCCTACAATGAGCAGTTCTTC. This translates into CASSAATSGAYNEQFF.